Described below is a single T cell receptor (beta chain) sequence and its context. These data are taken from a study of blood T cell repertoires in COVID-19. Study in general: PBMCs, B-cell-depleted T cells, or T cells were the source of the cDNA or gDNA that made up the material.

Authors' data handling: Scientists estimated how many nucleated cells there were by amplifying reference gene primers. Sequencing was performed with immunoSEQ multiplex PCR; in TCRdb, only in-frame clones are kept and a portion is missing. Clonal size and the V and J genes are those of that table, whereas D and trimming came from the DNA. This sample has over 95,000 clones, with 81% found just once. The CDR3 is 14 residues long. V was clipped by 6 bases and J by 5 bases, with 14 bases between them. Germline V CDR1 and CDR2: SNHLY, FYNNEI. This clonotype originated in a human donor in a cohort sampled during active COVID-19. V is TRBV2 and J is TRBJ1-5; the D is unclear. The sample comprised peripheral blood. CDR3 DNA sequence: TGTGCCAGCAGGCAGACACCGTCGCATCAGCCCCAGCATTTT. Encoded protein: CASRQTPSHQPQHF.